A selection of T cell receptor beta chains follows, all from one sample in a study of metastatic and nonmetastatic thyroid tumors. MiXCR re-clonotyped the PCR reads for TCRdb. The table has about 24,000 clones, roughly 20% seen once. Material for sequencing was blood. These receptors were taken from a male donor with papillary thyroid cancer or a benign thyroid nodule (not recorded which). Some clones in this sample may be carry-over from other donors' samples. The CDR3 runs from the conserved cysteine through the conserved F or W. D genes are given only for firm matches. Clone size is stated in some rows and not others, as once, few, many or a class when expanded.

CSASNPPSGAVNYGYTF	TGCAGTGCTAGTAACCCTCCGAGCGGGGCAGTCAACTATGGCTACACCTTC	TRBV20-1	medium-sized	.	TRBJ1-2
CASRRGSGELFF	TGTGCCAGCAGAAGAGGGAGCGGGGAGCTGTTTTTT	TRBV28	few	.	TRBJ2-2
CASSPIVEEQGNEQYF	TGTGCCAGCAGCCCAATAGTAGAGGAGCAAGGGAACGAGCAGTACTTC	TRBV11-1	.	.	TRBJ2-7
CASSPTPQQLNTGELFF	TGCGCCAGCAGCCCAACCCCCCAACAATTGAACACCGGGGAGCTGTTTTTT	TRBV5-1	.	.	TRBJ2-2
CASSIGTLELFF	TGTGCCAGCAGTATCGGGACTCTCGAGCTGTTTTTT	TRBV6-2/TRBV6-3	medium-sized	.	TRBJ2-2
CSVRQSGEYEQYF	TGCAGCGTGAGACAATCGGGCGAATACGAGCAGTACTTC	TRBV29-1	many	.	TRBJ2-7
CSVEGPEGNIQYF	TGCAGCGTTGAGGGTCCCGAGGGGAACATTCAGTACTTC	TRBV29-1	many	.	TRBJ2-4
CASSLLRAGDDEQFF	TGTGCCAGCAGCTTACTAAGAGCCGGGGATGATGAGCAGTTCTTC	TRBV11-1	.	.	TRBJ2-1
CASSVGSGSYEQYF	TGTGCCAGCAGCGTAGGGTCGGGATCCTACGAGCAGTACTTC	TRBV9	.	.	TRBJ2-7
CASSTGTGVSYEQYF	TGTGCCAGCAGTACCGGGACTGGGGTCTCCTACGAGCAGTACTTC	TRBV6-1	medium-sized	.	TRBJ2-7
CSARAIRDRPQETQYF	TGCAGTGCTAGAGCTATCAGGGACAGACCTCAAGAGACCCAGTACTTC	TRBV20-1	many	TRBD1	TRBJ2-5
CRAMGQYNEQFF	TGCAGGGCAATGGGACAGTACAATGAGCAGTTCTTC	TRBV20-1	.	TRBD1	TRBJ2-1
CASSIGHLSYNEQFF	TGTGCCAGTAGTATAGGACACCTCTCCTACAATGAGCAGTTCTTC	TRBV19	many	.	TRBJ2-1
CSSSRTGGSSNQPQHF	TGTTCCAGCAGCCGCACAGGGGGCTCGAGCAATCAGCCCCAGCATTTT	TRBV6-1	.	TRBD1	TRBJ1-5
CATSPNGYSTDTQYF	TGTGCCACCAGCCCGAACGGGTATAGCACAGATACGCAGTATTTT	TRBV15	many	.	TRBJ2-3
CASSDPGTGTDTQYF	TGTGCCAGCAGTGACCCCGGGACAGGGACAGATACGCAGTATTTT	TRBV14	many	TRBD1	TRBJ2-3
CASTWGLNTEAFF	TGTGCCAGCACCTGGGGGTTGAACACTGAAGCTTTCTTT	TRBV6-1	medium-sized	.	TRBJ1-1
CASSQVSRGDTEAFF	TGTGCCAGCAGCCAAGTAAGTCGTGGGGACACTGAAGCTTTCTTT	TRBV3-1	many	.	TRBJ1-1
CASSRPGTGMDTQYF	TGTGCCAGCAGCCGTCCCGGGACAGGGATGGATACGCAGTATTTT	TRBV7-2	many	TRBD1	TRBJ2-3
CASSFWPPGLAGGNYEQYF	TGTGCCAGCAGCTTTTGGCCTCCGGGACTAGCGGGGGGGAACTACGAGCAGTACTTC	TRBV5-4	.	TRBD2	TRBJ2-7
CACRQTYGYTF	TGTGCCTGCAGACAGACCTATGGCTACACCTTC	TRBV2	few	.	TRBJ1-2
CASTSQRSLAASYEQYF	TGTGCCAGCACCTCACAGAGGTCCTTAGCGGCCTCCTACGAGCAGTACTTC	TRBV12-3/TRBV12-4	medium-sized	.	TRBJ2-7
CSATGPGSNEKLFF	TGCAGTGCTACGGGGCCCGGGAGTAATGAAAAACTGTTTTTT	TRBV20-1	many	.	TRBJ1-4
CASSSPGLAITGELFF	TGTGCCAGCAGTTCTCCGGGACTAGCGATCACCGGGGAGCTGTTTTTT	TRBV28	medium-sized	TRBD2	TRBJ2-2
CASTLSGNTIYF	TGTGCCAGCACCCTGTCTGGAAACACCATATATTTT	TRBV11-2	.	.	TRBJ1-3
CASSLGGLAGADTQYF	TGCGCCAGCAGCTTGGGCGGACTAGCGGGAGCGGATACGCAGTATTTT	TRBV5-1	many	TRBD2	TRBJ2-3
CASSRQGSGRREHYF	TGTGCCAGCAGTCGGCAGGGGAGCGGTAGGAGGGAGCATTACTTC	TRBV6-1	few	.	TRBJ2-7
CASMRDIISTDTQYF	TGTGCCAGCATGAGAGATATTATAAGCACAGATACGCAGTATTTT	TRBV12-3/TRBV12-4	few	.	TRBJ2-3
CATSRDTLAEAQTDTQYF	TGTGCCACCAGCAGAGATACCCTAGCGGAGGCCCAAACAGATACGCAGTATTTT	TRBV15	.	TRBD2	TRBJ2-3
CASSYSFNTGELFF	TGTGCCAGCAGCTACTCTTTTAACACCGGGGAGCTGTTTTTT	TRBV7-3	many	.	TRBJ2-2
CASSPSGAQFF	TGTGCCAGCAGCCCCTCCGGGGCCCAGTTCTTC	TRBV11-2	.	.	TRBJ2-1
CASSLDREQYF	TGCGCCAGCAGCCTCGACAGGGAGCAGTACTTC	TRBV5-1	once	.	TRBJ2-7
CASSFAPTEPQHF	TGCGCCAGCAGCTTCGCCCCCACGGAGCCCCAGCATTTT	TRBV5-1	many	.	TRBJ1-5
CASSPGQRRGDTQYF	TGCGCCAGCAGCCCGGGACAGCGCCGGGGAGATACGCAGTATTTT	TRBV5-1	many	TRBD1	TRBJ2-3
CAIRRGTRGRGRTDTQYF	TGTGCCATCAGGCGAGGGACTAGAGGGAGAGGTAGAACAGATACGCAGTATTTT	TRBV10-3	once	TRBD2	TRBJ2-3
CASSLAGRLTGTQHF	TGTGCCAGCAGCTTAGCGGGACGCCTGACAGGGACCCAGCATTTT	TRBV7-8	many	TRBD1	TRBJ1-5